This T cell receptor beta chain was captured in a study of blood T cell repertoires in COVID-19. Sequencing was performed with immunoSEQ multiplex PCR; in TCRdb, only in-frame clones are kept and a portion is missing. The sample comprises over 200,000 clones, about four fifths of which are singletons, and approximately 7.3% rests with the top ten. The study drew participants aged about 18 to 89 years from about two dozen US areas. Self-reported history from a screening survey and questionnaire set each donor's cohort. The ends were cut back, 5 bases at V and 6 bases at J, with 18 bases in the middle. This CDR3 comprises 15 residues. Germline loops: CDR1 SGDLS, CDR2 YYNGEE.

This TCR derives from a middle-aged woman who had recovered from COVID-19. This sequence joins TRBV9 and TRBJ1-5; maybe TRBD1 (5 bases). The sample comprised PBMCs or T cells enriched from blood (not recorded which). This CDR3 is CASRGRGGTIQPQHF. CDR3 nucleotides: TGTGCCAGCAGGGGGAGGGGTGGGACTATTCAGCCCCAGCATTTT.